This TCR beta chain comes out of a study of shared clonotypes between healthy human individuals. The CDR3 has 14 residues. Germline CDR1 and CDR2: MGHDK and SYGVNS. V was clipped by 6 bases and J by 6 bases, with 12 bases between them. The repertoire was sequenced with immunoSEQ multiplex PCR; TCRdb's copy has only in-frame clones and lacks some. The sample yields around 2,000,000 clones, 95% seen once. This chain joins TRBV25-1 and TRBJ1-6; D unclear. Sequencing used naive CD4+ T cells sorted from blood. Subset in this sample: CD45RA+ positively selected. The receptor was derived from a young man in good health. CDR3 sequence reads: CASRQTTLNSPLHF. For the CDR3, the DNA is TGTGCCAGCAGACAGACTACTCTTAATTCACCCCTCCACTTT. Complete variable domain (other parts from reference TRBV25-1 and TRBJ1-6): EADIYQTPRYLVIGTGKKITLECSQTMGHDKMYWYQQDPGMELHLIHYSYGVNSTEKGDLSSESTVSRIRTEHFPLTLESARPSHTSQYLCASRQTTLNSPLHFGNGTRLTVT.